These T cell receptor beta chains were read from a single sample in a study of blood T cells in healthy people across ages. TCRdb fed the 5' RACE reads into MiXCR, producing one record per CDR3 protein. This repertoire shows roughly 1,500,000 distinct CDR3 sequences, approximately 40% found once; its top ten account for under 8%. Input material: blood. The receptors shown here come from a woman aged 18-30 years in good health. CDR3s leave out the opening cysteine and the closing phenylalanine or tryptophan. Fields, in order: J gene, V gene, CDR3 length, CDR3 protein.

j_call: TRBJ1-2
v_call: TRBV24-1
cdr3_length: 14
cdr3_aa: TTSDNGQGWNYGYT

j_call: TRBJ2-7
v_call: TRBV12-3/TRBV12-4
cdr3_length: 12
cdr3_aa: ASSNSLKTYEQY

j_call: TRBJ2-5
v_call: TRBV2
cdr3_length: 13
cdr3_aa: ASSDLGFNQETQY

j_call: .
v_call: TRBV10-3
cdr3_length: 13
cdr3_aa: AISEGSTSYNEQY

j_call: TRBJ1-5
v_call: TRBV24-1
cdr3_length: 11
cdr3_aa: ATGLTGNQPQH

j_call: TRBJ2-3
v_call: TRBV27
cdr3_length: 11
cdr3_aa: ASTSPGTDTQY

j_call: TRBJ2-3
v_call: TRBV7-7
cdr3_length: 12
cdr3_aa: ASSLEHLSDTQY

j_call: TRBJ2-3
v_call: TRBV4-1
cdr3_length: 18
cdr3_aa: ASRHHGGASGRGGTDTQY

j_call: TRBJ2-5
v_call: TRBV4-1
cdr3_length: 14
cdr3_aa: ASSQVIVAAQETQY

j_call: TRBJ2-3
v_call: TRBV20-1
cdr3_length: 8
cdr3_aa: SAAGDTQY

j_call: TRBJ2-7
v_call: TRBV6-5
cdr3_length: 11
cdr3_aa: ASSCGATGEQY

j_call: TRBJ2-3
v_call: TRBV5-6
cdr3_length: 10
cdr3_aa: ASGGVGDTQY

j_call: TRBJ2-3
v_call: TRBV20-1
cdr3_length: 13
cdr3_aa: SARDWRILGHTQY

j_call: TRBJ1-1
v_call: TRBV7-8
cdr3_length: 10
cdr3_aa: ASSLSGPEAF

j_call: TRBJ2-4
v_call: TRBV6-2/TRBV6-3
cdr3_length: 16
cdr3_aa: ASSYLPGGMRDENIQY

j_call: .
v_call: TRBV30
cdr3_length: 10
cdr3_aa: AWSPAGSEQY

j_call: TRBJ1-2
v_call: TRBV29-1
cdr3_length: 13
cdr3_aa: SSSPSGIHGSGYT

j_call: TRBJ2-1
v_call: TRBV5-1
cdr3_length: 13
cdr3_aa: ASTPAGAALNEQF

j_call: TRBJ2-3
v_call: TRBV24-1
cdr3_length: 11
cdr3_aa: ATSTTSTDTQY

j_call: TRBJ1-2
v_call: TRBV6-6
cdr3_length: 13
cdr3_aa: ASSPRTGNGYGYT

j_call: TRBJ2-5
v_call: TRBV7-8
cdr3_length: 10
cdr3_aa: ASSLEEREQY

j_call: TRBJ1-2
v_call: TRBV11-2
cdr3_length: 16
cdr3_aa: ASSLPLAVKRLKDGYT